A selection of T cell receptor beta chains follows, all from one sample in a study of T-cell reconstitution after alpha-beta-depleted transplantation in children. TCRdb reanalysed the PCR reads using MiXCR and keeps one entry per CDR3 protein. Here the sample spans around 440,000 distinct CDR3 sequences, approximately 10% being singletons. The specimen comprised PBMCs, sampled before TCRalphabeta/CD19-depleted stem cell transplant. These TCRs come from a child younger than 10 with inherited bone marrow failure, due to receive a stem cell transplant. CDR3s include the opening cysteine and the closing phenylalanine or tryptophan. The D gene is left open where the match is weak. For some rows the clone size is stated as once, few or many, or as a class when expanded; others skip it.

cdr3_aa: CASSRTQGGYSNQPQHF
cdr3_nt: TGTGCCAGCAGTCGGACCCAAGGAGGGTATAGCAATCAGCCCCAGCATTTT
v_call: TRBV12-3/TRBV12-4
clone_size: -
j_call: TRBJ1-5
d_call: -

cdr3_aa: CASSYQGLQGYEQYF
cdr3_nt: TGTGCCAGCAGCTACCAGGGGCTGCAAGGCTACGAGCAGTACTTC
v_call: TRBV7-2
clone_size: -
j_call: TRBJ2-7
d_call: -

cdr3_aa: CASDVRTRPYNEQFF
cdr3_nt: TGTGCCAGCGATGTGAGGACTAGACCCTACAATGAGCAGTTCTTC
v_call: TRBV7-2
clone_size: many
j_call: TRBJ2-1
d_call: TRBD2

cdr3_aa: CASSLVEGWNTEAFF
cdr3_nt: TGCGCCAGCAGCTTGGTAGAGGGTTGGAACACTGAAGCTTTCTTT
v_call: TRBV5-1
clone_size: many
j_call: TRBJ1-1
d_call: -

cdr3_aa: CASSLFPGRGPDTQYF
cdr3_nt: TGTGCCAGCAGCTTATTCCCTGGCAGGGGGCCGGATACGCAGTATTTT
v_call: TRBV13
clone_size: -
j_call: TRBJ2-3
d_call: TRBD1

cdr3_aa: CASSYSDTADTQYF
cdr3_nt: TGTGCCAGCAGTTACAGTGATACGGCAGATACGCAGTATTTT
v_call: TRBV6-5
clone_size: many
j_call: TRBJ2-3
d_call: -

cdr3_aa: CAWSVPSSGELFF
cdr3_nt: TGTGCCTGGAGTGTTCCCAGTAGCGGGGAGCTGTTTTTT
v_call: TRBV30
clone_size: many
j_call: TRBJ2-2
d_call: -

cdr3_aa: CASNQAGEQFF
cdr3_nt: TGTGCCAGCAACCAGGCGGGGGAGCAGTTCTTC
v_call: TRBV6-2/TRBV6-3
clone_size: many
j_call: TRBJ2-1
d_call: -

cdr3_aa: CASSQGLAYSYNEQFF
cdr3_nt: TGTGCCAGCAGCCAGGGACTAGCATACTCCTACAATGAGCAGTTCTTC
v_call: TRBV5-6
clone_size: many
j_call: TRBJ2-1
d_call: TRBD2

cdr3_aa: CASSQLLGEQFF
cdr3_nt: TGCGCCAGCAGCCAACTTCTAGGTGAGCAGTTCTTC
v_call: TRBV4-3
clone_size: few
j_call: TRBJ2-1
d_call: -

cdr3_aa: CASSQKFNTGELFF
cdr3_nt: TGCGCCAGCAGCCAAAAGTTTAACACCGGGGAGCTGTTTTTT
v_call: TRBV4-3
clone_size: -
j_call: TRBJ2-2
d_call: -

cdr3_aa: CASRPIAGPSYNEQFF
cdr3_nt: TGTGCCAGCAGACCAATAGCGGGACCCTCCTACAATGAGCAGTTCTTC
v_call: TRBV7-8
clone_size: many
j_call: TRBJ2-1
d_call: TRBD2

cdr3_aa: CASSGTTSALTDTQYF
cdr3_nt: TGTGCCAGCAGCGGAACGACTAGCGCGCTCACAGATACGCAGTATTTT
v_call: TRBV9
clone_size: many
j_call: TRBJ2-3
d_call: TRBD2

cdr3_aa: CASSPTPDTQYF
cdr3_nt: TGTGCCAGCTCACCCACCCCAGATACGCAGTATTTT
v_call: TRBV18
clone_size: few
j_call: TRBJ2-3
d_call: -

cdr3_aa: CASRARVFSTDTQYF
cdr3_nt: TGTGCCAGCAGAGCCCGGGTGTTTAGCACAGATACGCAGTATTTT
v_call: TRBV6-1
clone_size: few
j_call: TRBJ2-3
d_call: -

cdr3_aa: CASTNTVSSYNEQFF
cdr3_nt: TGCGCCAGCACAAATACCGTAAGCTCCTACAATGAGCAGTTCTTC
v_call: TRBV5-1
clone_size: many
j_call: TRBJ2-1
d_call: -

cdr3_aa: CASTLTSGTSKYNEQFF
cdr3_nt: TGTGCCAGCACCCTAACGTCCGGGACTAGTAAATACAATGAGCAGTTCTTC
v_call: TRBV6-2/TRBV6-3
clone_size: many
j_call: TRBJ2-1
d_call: TRBD2

cdr3_aa: CSVIAGGYIIKSNNEQFF
cdr3_nt: TGCAGCGTAATAGCGGGAGGGTACATCATTAAATCAAACAATGAGCAGTTCTTC
v_call: TRBV29-1
clone_size: many
j_call: TRBJ2-1
d_call: TRBD2

cdr3_aa: CASSRTSGRASSYNEQFF
cdr3_nt: TGTGCCAGTTCGAGAACTAGCGGGAGGGCCTCGTCCTACAATGAGCAGTTCTTC
v_call: TRBV19
clone_size: -
j_call: TRBJ2-1
d_call: TRBD2

cdr3_aa: CASRWTGGNTEAFF
cdr3_nt: TGTGCCAGCAGGTGGACAGGGGGCAACACTGAAGCTTTCTTT
v_call: TRBV7-9
clone_size: few
j_call: TRBJ1-1
d_call: TRBD1

cdr3_aa: CASSSSPLGAGELFF
cdr3_nt: TGTGCCAGCAGTTCCAGTCCCCTTGGGGCCGGGGAGCTGTTTTTT
v_call: TRBV6-5
clone_size: few
j_call: TRBJ2-2
d_call: -

cdr3_aa: CSVGDRGRQPQHF
cdr3_nt: TGCAGCGTTGGGGACAGGGGGCGTCAGCCCCAGCATTTT
v_call: TRBV29-1
clone_size: -
j_call: TRBJ1-5
d_call: TRBD1

cdr3_aa: CASSPGQRINEQFF
cdr3_nt: TGTGCCAGCTCACCGGGACAGCGTATCAATGAGCAGTTCTTC
v_call: TRBV18
clone_size: -
j_call: TRBJ2-1
d_call: TRBD1

cdr3_aa: CASSPSNEQFF
cdr3_nt: TGTGCCAGCAGCCCCTCGAACGAGCAGTTCTTC
v_call: TRBV7-9
clone_size: many
j_call: TRBJ2-1
d_call: -

cdr3_aa: CSATSGSLASGELFF
cdr3_nt: TGCAGTGCGACGAGCGGGAGCTTAGCGTCGGGGGAGCTGTTTTTT
v_call: TRBV20-1
clone_size: many
j_call: TRBJ2-2
d_call: TRBD2

cdr3_aa: CASSGTSGSPDTQYF
cdr3_nt: TGTGCCAGCTCCGGGACTAGCGGGAGTCCAGATACGCAGTATTTT
v_call: TRBV18
clone_size: many
j_call: TRBJ2-3
d_call: TRBD2

cdr3_aa: CSVEDRQGGIQYF
cdr3_nt: TGCAGCGTTGAAGATCGCCAGGGAGGCATTCAGTACTTC
v_call: TRBV29-1
clone_size: -
j_call: TRBJ2-4
d_call: -

cdr3_aa: CSASGPVYENQPQHF
cdr3_nt: TGCAGTGCTAGTGGGCCCGTTTATGAAAATCAGCCCCAGCATTTT
v_call: TRBV20-1
clone_size: many
j_call: TRBJ1-5
d_call: -

cdr3_aa: CSAQSAGTRDIF
cdr3_nt: TGCAGTGCCCAAAGCGCCGGGACTAGGGACATCTTC
v_call: TRBV20-1
clone_size: many
j_call: TRBJ2-7
d_call: TRBD2